A selection of T cell receptor beta chains follows, all from one sample in a study of CD8 T cells in Susac syndrome. TCRdb re-called the immunoSEQ multiplex PCR reads through MiXCR, storing one row per CDR3 protein. The table shows about 140,000 distinct CDR3 sequences, with 95% occurring only once. The sequencing sample was made of CD4+ T cells from PBMCs. Receptors were obtained from a human donor with Susac syndrome. Both conserved end residues are part of each CDR3. Fields, in order: J gene, V gene, D gene, clone size, CDR3 DNA, CDR3 protein. A D gene is named only where the DNA matches it firmly. Clone size is shown for a subset of rows, as once, few, many or a class of expanded clone.

j_call: TRBJ1-2; v_call: TRBV28; d_call: NA; clone_size: NA; cdr3_nt: TGTGCCAGCAGTTTAGGGTTCCACCGTGGCTACACCTTC; cdr3_aa: CASSLGFHRGYTF
j_call: TRBJ2-3; v_call: TRBV29-1; d_call: NA; clone_size: NA; cdr3_nt: TGCAGCGTTGACACAGATACGCAGTATTTT; cdr3_aa: CSVDTDTQYF
j_call: TRBJ2-6; v_call: TRBV12-3/TRBV12-4; d_call: NA; clone_size: once; cdr3_nt: TGTGCCAGCAGTCCACGAGGGAGGTCTGGGGCCAACGTCCTGACTTTC; cdr3_aa: CASSPRGRSGANVLTF
j_call: TRBJ2-3; v_call: TRBV20-1; d_call: TRBD2; clone_size: NA; cdr3_nt: TGCAGTGCTTCTGGAATCTCGACTAGCGGGAGCGATACGCAGTATTTT; cdr3_aa: CSASGISTSGSDTQYF
j_call: TRBJ2-5; v_call: TRBV7-9; d_call: TRBD1; clone_size: NA; cdr3_nt: TGTGCCAGCAGCTTAGACCAAACAGGGGCTGGAGAGACCCAGTACTTC; cdr3_aa: CASSLDQTGAGETQYF
j_call: TRBJ1-2; v_call: TRBV6-1; d_call: NA; clone_size: few; cdr3_nt: TGTGCCAGCAGTGCCTCAGTGGACTATGGCTACACCTTC; cdr3_aa: CASSASVDYGYTF
j_call: TRBJ2-4; v_call: TRBV10-3; d_call: NA; clone_size: NA; cdr3_nt: TGTGCCATCAGTGAGTCGCAGGCAAACATTCAGTACTTC; cdr3_aa: CAISESQANIQYF
j_call: TRBJ1-5; v_call: TRBV12-3/TRBV12-4; d_call: NA; clone_size: NA; cdr3_nt: TGTGCCAGCAGTTTGTCCGGGCTTGGCAATCAGCCCCAGCATTTT; cdr3_aa: CASSLSGLGNQPQHF
j_call: TRBJ2-3; v_call: TRBV5-4; d_call: NA; clone_size: few; cdr3_nt: TGTGCCAGCAGCCCTGGACAGACTAGCACAGATACGCAGTATTTT; cdr3_aa: CASSPGQTSTDTQYF
j_call: TRBJ2-1; v_call: TRBV4-1; d_call: TRBD2; clone_size: NA; cdr3_nt: TGCGCCAGCAGCCAAGGCCCTAGCGGGAGGCAATTTAATGAGCAGTTCTTC; cdr3_aa: CASSQGPSGRQFNEQFF
j_call: TRBJ1-2; v_call: TRBV5-1; d_call: NA; clone_size: NA; cdr3_nt: TGCGCCAGCAGCTTGAGGGGCTGGGGGACGGCGAAAAACTATGGCTACACCTTC; cdr3_aa: CASSLRGWGTAKNYGYTF
j_call: TRBJ2-5; v_call: TRBV12-3/TRBV12-4; d_call: TRBD2; clone_size: NA; cdr3_nt: TGTGCCAGCAGTTTGGGCGGGAGGTACCAAGAGACCCAGTACTTC; cdr3_aa: CASSLGGRYQETQYF
j_call: TRBJ1-4; v_call: TRBV30; d_call: NA; clone_size: once; cdr3_nt: TGTGCCTGGACGCCACAGTATAATGAAAAACTGTTTTTT; cdr3_aa: CAWTPQYNEKLFF
j_call: TRBJ1-1; v_call: TRBV12-3/TRBV12-4; d_call: NA; clone_size: NA; cdr3_nt: TGTGCCAGCAGTTTGAAGTCAGGTGGGCGGAACGCTGAAGCTTTCTTT; cdr3_aa: CASSLKSGGRNAEAFF
j_call: TRBJ2-5; v_call: TRBV7-2; d_call: NA; clone_size: once; cdr3_nt: TGTGCCAGCAGCCCCAGTGCGGGGCACCAAGAGACCCAGTACTTC; cdr3_aa: CASSPSAGHQETQYF
j_call: TRBJ1-1; v_call: TRBV6-4; d_call: NA; clone_size: NA; cdr3_nt: TGTGCCAGCAGCGCCGGGACGGACATGAACACTGAAGCTTTCTTT; cdr3_aa: CASSAGTDMNTEAFF
j_call: TRBJ2-7; v_call: TRBV7-3; d_call: NA; clone_size: NA; cdr3_nt: TGTGCCAGCAGCTTATCTGGGGCAGACCACTACGAGCAGTACTTC; cdr3_aa: CASSLSGADHYEQYF
j_call: TRBJ2-1; v_call: TRBV4-3; d_call: TRBD2; clone_size: NA; cdr3_nt: TGCGCCAGCAGCCAATATATGCCTAGCGGGAGTTCTGATGCTGAGCAGTTCTTC; cdr3_aa: CASSQYMPSGSSDAEQFF
j_call: TRBJ2-7; v_call: TRBV12-3/TRBV12-4; d_call: TRBD1; clone_size: NA; cdr3_nt: TGTGCCAGCAGAGGGACAGGGTACTCCTACGAGCAGTACTTC; cdr3_aa: CASRGTGYSYEQYF
j_call: TRBJ2-1; v_call: TRBV2; d_call: NA; clone_size: NA; cdr3_nt: TGTGCCAGCAGTGAGGGGGTGGATGAGCAGTTCTTC; cdr3_aa: CASSEGVDEQFF
j_call: TRBJ1-3; v_call: TRBV30; d_call: NA; clone_size: NA; cdr3_nt: TGTGCCTGGAGTGTAGGTCGTCAAACTATCCGCACCATATATTTT; cdr3_aa: CAWSVGRQTIRTIYF
j_call: TRBJ2-5; v_call: TRBV20-1; d_call: NA; clone_size: NA; cdr3_nt: TGCAGTGCTAGAGATTCGGGGACCTACCAAGAGACCCAGTACTTC; cdr3_aa: CSARDSGTYQETQYF
j_call: TRBJ2-2; v_call: TRBV7-2; d_call: NA; clone_size: NA; cdr3_nt: TGTGCCAGCAGCCCCCGACAGGGAGGGACCGGGGAGCTGTTTTTT; cdr3_aa: CASSPRQGGTGELFF
j_call: TRBJ2-7; v_call: TRBV2; d_call: NA; clone_size: NA; cdr3_nt: TGTGCCAGCAGTGTCGACATCTACGAGCAGTACTTC; cdr3_aa: CASSVDIYEQYF
j_call: TRBJ2-1; v_call: TRBV4-2; d_call: NA; clone_size: NA; cdr3_nt: TGTGCCAGCAGCCTCCGGGACTCTTCCAATGAGCAGTTCTTC; cdr3_aa: CASSLRDSSNEQFF
j_call: TRBJ2-1; v_call: TRBV28; d_call: NA; clone_size: once; cdr3_nt: TGTGCCAGCAGTTTAAGCGATTTAGCGTTCGGGGATGAGCAGTTCTTC; cdr3_aa: CASSLSDLAFGDEQFF
j_call: TRBJ1-5; v_call: TRBV30; d_call: NA; clone_size: NA; cdr3_nt: TGTGCCTGGAGTGTACACGGGGGATATCAGCCCCAGCATTTT; cdr3_aa: CAWSVHGGYQPQHF
j_call: TRBJ1-5; v_call: TRBV6-1; d_call: TRBD1; clone_size: NA; cdr3_nt: TGTGCCAGGCGCTCAGGGGGTGGCAATCAGCCCCAGCATTTT; cdr3_aa: CARRSGGGNQPQHF
j_call: TRBJ2-6; v_call: TRBV7-3; d_call: NA; clone_size: NA; cdr3_nt: TGTGCCAGCAGCTTCCAGGGTCTTGGGGCCAACGTCCTGACTTTC; cdr3_aa: CASSFQGLGANVLTF
j_call: TRBJ2-7; v_call: TRBV4-2; d_call: TRBD1; clone_size: NA; cdr3_nt: TGTGCCAGCAGCCGGCAGGGACAGGGGAGCTCCTACGAGCAGTACTTC; cdr3_aa: CASSRQGQGSSYEQYF
j_call: TRBJ2-5; v_call: TRBV30; d_call: TRBD2; clone_size: NA; cdr3_nt: TGTGCCTTCCGTAGCGGGGGGGCGGTTGAGACCCAGTACTTC; cdr3_aa: CAFRSGGAVETQYF
j_call: TRBJ2-3; v_call: TRBV2; d_call: NA; clone_size: NA; cdr3_nt: TGTGCCAGCCGATCGGGAGGGGGACAGCGCGGAACAGATACGCAGTATTTT; cdr3_aa: CASRSGGGQRGTDTQYF
j_call: TRBJ2-3; v_call: TRBV20-1; d_call: TRBD2; clone_size: NA; cdr3_nt: TGCAGTGCTAGAGCTAGCGGGGGGGCCACAGATACGCAGTATTTT; cdr3_aa: CSARASGGATDTQYF
j_call: TRBJ2-7; v_call: TRBV19; d_call: TRBD1; clone_size: NA; cdr3_nt: TGTGCCAGTGCTCACAGGGGCGGTATGGACGAGCAGTACTTC; cdr3_aa: CASAHRGGMDEQYF
j_call: TRBJ2-7; v_call: TRBV25-1; d_call: TRBD1; clone_size: NA; cdr3_nt: TGTGCCAGCAGTGAATCGGGACAGGGCTACGAGCAGTACTTC; cdr3_aa: CASSESGQGYEQYF
j_call: TRBJ1-5; v_call: TRBV20-1; d_call: NA; clone_size: once; cdr3_nt: TGCAGTGCTCACAGGGTCGGTCAGCCCCAGCATTTT; cdr3_aa: CSAHRVGQPQHF
j_call: TRBJ1-1; v_call: TRBV30; d_call: NA; clone_size: once; cdr3_nt: TGTGCCTGGAGGGGGGGGCGCACTGAAGCTTTCTTT; cdr3_aa: CAWRGGRTEAFF
j_call: TRBJ2-7; v_call: TRBV12-3/TRBV12-4; d_call: NA; clone_size: once; cdr3_nt: TGTGCCAGCAGTTTTCGCCTCTCCTACGAGCAGTACTTC; cdr3_aa: CASSFRLSYEQYF
j_call: TRBJ1-5; v_call: TRBV9; d_call: TRBD1; clone_size: NA; cdr3_nt: TGTGCCAGCAGCGTAGCCCGTGGACAGGATAATCAGCCCCAGCATTTT; cdr3_aa: CASSVARGQDNQPQHF